The next 23 T cell receptor beta chains were all read from a single sample in a study of blood T cell repertoires in COVID-19. Generated by immunoSEQ multiplex PCR, the TCRdb table keeps only in-frame clones and is missing some. The sample gives approximately 85,000 clones, roughly 85% of which show up once; 25% to 30% is in the top ten. Sequencing was done on a sample of peripheral blood. These receptors came from a man aged 50-60 years with active or convalescent COVID-19.

The CDR3 region has the DNA TGTGCCAGCAGTTACGCCAGACAGGGGAGTGAAAAACTGTTTTTT. It specifies CASSYARQGSEKLFF. This chain joins TRBV6-5 and TRBJ1-4, with 8 bases matching TRBD1. Germline V gives CDR1 MNHEY, CDR2 SVGAGI. This CDR3 is built from 15 residues. J was trimmed by 7 bases and V by 2 bases; bases with no gene match: 6.

CDR3 nucleotides: TGTGCCACCAGTGATTCCGACAGGTCGATCGGAGAGACCCAGTACTTC. Protein sequence: CATSDSDRSIGETQYF. This chain links TRBV24-1 with TRBJ2-5, with D possibly being TRBD1 (6 bases). The germline CDR1 and CDR2 sequences are KGHDR and SFDVKD. This CDR3 contains 16 residues. The V end was cut by 2 bases, the J end by 4 bases, with 16 bases between.

The rearrangement uses TRBV5-6 and TRBJ2-3, with 8 positions matching TRBD2. With V trimmed by 0 bases and J by 2 bases, 5 bases remained unmatched. CDR1 SGHDT and CDR2 YYEEEE come from the germline V gene. The CDR3 consists of 16 residues. CDR3 sequence: CASSLVALADTDTQYF. Here the CDR3 DNA reads TGTGCCAGCAGCTTGGTTGCACTAGCGGACACAGATACGCAGTATTTT.

The chain joins TRBV7-6 to TRBJ2-1, with 10 bases aligning to TRBD2. Germline CDR1 reads SGHVS; CDR2 reads FNYEAQ. After removal of 5 bases from V and 5 bases from J, the junction contained 9 bases not matched to a gene. The CDR3 loop spans 16 amino acids. CDR3 in amino acids: CASSPQRTSGHNEQFF. DNA for the CDR3: TGTGCCAGCAGCCCACAACGGACTAGCGGACACAATGAGCAGTTCTTC.

The J gene is TRBJ1-1, the V gene TRBV6-5, with TRBD1 as a possible D gene (5 bases). V was cut by 7 bases and J by 5 bases, with 14 bases left in between. The CDR3 has 13 residues. The germline CDR1 and CDR2 sequences are MNHEY and SVGAGI. CDR3 residues: CASTSGRGTEAFF. The DNA for the CDR3 is TGTGCCAGCACATCCGGGAGGGGTACTGAAGCTTTCTTT.

CDR3 DNA sequence: TGTGCCAGCAGCGTAGGAGCGGGGGGGCTAGGTGAGACCCAGTACTTC. As protein: CASSVGAGGLGETQYF. The J gene is TRBJ2-5, the V gene TRBV9, with 10 bases that match TRBD2. Germline lookup yields CDR1 SGDLS and CDR2 YYNGEE. V trimming: 0 bases; J trimming: 5 bases; junction bases outside the gene matches: 7. The CDR3 contains 16 residues.

The chain carries TRBV19 and TRBJ1-1; possibly TRBD1 for D (6 bases). Germline assignment: CDR1 LNHDA and CDR2 SQIVND (reference sequence). This CDR3 spans 15 amino acids. Trimming cost V 6 bases and J 1 base, with 15 bases left between them. CDR3 amino acids: CASRVAGAGNTEAFF. Here the CDR3 DNA reads TGTGCCAGTAGGGTGGCAGGGGCAGGGAACACTGAAGCTTTCTTT.

The chain joins TRBV6-5 to TRBJ1-6; D is unclear. The V end was cut by 2 bases, the J end by 4 bases, with 6 bases between. The CDR3 runs 14 residues. Germline CDR1 is MNHEY and CDR2 is SVGAGI. This CDR3 reads CASSYVRYNSPLHF. The CDR3 DNA is TGTGCCAGCAGTTACGTGCGGTATAATTCACCCCTCCACTTT.

V and J are TRBV29-1 and TRBJ1-2; unclear D gene. The V gene lost 4 bases and the J gene lost 1 base, with 13 bases spanning the gap. CDR1 SQVTM and CDR2 ANQGSEA come from the germline V gene. This CDR3 has 14 residues. Here the CDR3 reads CSVGGPENNYGYTF. The CDR3 nucleotides are TGCAGCGTTGGTGGGCCCGAGAATAACTATGGCTACACCTTC.

V usage is TRBV28 and J usage is TRBJ2-6, with TRBD1 identical over 8 bases. CDR1 MDHEN and CDR2 SYDVKM come from the germline V gene. V dropped 5 bases and J dropped 2; count of bases not matched to a gene: 11. The CDR3 is made up of 18 amino acids. The CDR3 protein is CASSDSGTGVPGANVLTF. CDR3 nucleotide sequence: TGTGCCAGCAGTGATTCCGGGACAGGCGTCCCTGGGGCCAACGTCCTGACTTTC. Full variable domain (remainder filled in from reference TRBV28 and TRBJ2-6): DVKVTQSSRYLVKRTGEKVFLECVQDMDHENMFWYRQDPGLGLRLIYFSYDVKMKEKGDIPEGYSVSREKKERFSLILESASTNQTSMYLCASSDSGTGVPGANVLTFGAGSRLTVL.

This chain joins TRBV3-1 (or the pseudogene TRBV3-2) and TRBJ2-6; 12 bases align to TRBD1. The J segment lost 7 bases and the V segment lost 1 base, leaving 8 bases of the junction unmatched. The germline gives CDR1 LGHDT, CDR2 YNNKEL (reference sequence). CDR3 length equals 18 residues. The CDR3 reads CASSQAYGTGGDANVLTF. CDR3 DNA: TGTGCCAGCAGCCAAGCTTATGGGACAGGGGGCGATGCCAACGTCCTGACTTTC.

This chain uses TRBV7-9 with TRBJ2-1; 10 bases are shared with TRBD2. The CDR3 is 19 residues long. Germline trimming cut 0 bases from V and 4 bases from J; bases unmatched to any gene: 12. The germline V gene has CDR1 SEHNR and CDR2 FQNEAQ (reference sequence). CDR3 sequence: CASSLAVAGGFSGYNEQFF. Here the CDR3 DNA reads TGTGCCAGCAGCTTAGCGGTAGCGGGAGGCTTTTCGGGTTACAATGAGCAGTTCTTC.

This rearrangement joins TRBV12-5 to TRBJ1-1, with D tentatively TRBD1 (5 bases). Per germline, CDR1 LGHNT and CDR2 FRNRAP. The V gene lost 3 bases and the J gene lost 4 bases, with 12 bases spanning the gap. This CDR3 region has 14 residues. CDR3 in DNA: TGTGCTAGTGGTTTCTCAGGGTTGGGCACTGAAGCTTTCTTT. Protein sequence: CASGFSGLGTEAFF.

V is TRBV7-8 and J is TRBJ2-7, with 9 bases fitting TRBD2. The CDR3 extends over 16 amino acids. Germline V CDR1 and CDR2: SGHVS, FQNEAQ. V shed 3 bases and J 2 bases; nucleotides not matched to a gene: 8. CDR3: CASSFVTSGPTYEQYF. The CDR3 DNA is TGTGCCAGCAGCTTCGTAACTAGCGGGCCTACCTACGAGCAGTACTTC.

The rearrangement links TRBV6-1 to TRBJ2-7; D is ambiguous. Trimming cost V 2 bases and J 3 bases, with 11 bases left between them. CDR1 and CDR2 (germline): MNHNS, SASEGT. This CDR3 has 14 residues. The CDR3 DNA reads TGTGCCAGCAGTGAATTCGTATCCAGCTACGAGCAGTACTTC. It yields the protein CASSEFVSSYEQYF.

The chain links TRBV28 to TRBJ2-1; TRBD2 agrees at 7 bases. Germline V gene sequence: CDR1 MDHEN, CDR2 SYDVKM. V was pared by 2 bases and J by 4 bases, with 5 bases of the junction left unmatched. The CDR3 spans 15 residues. The CDR3 bases are TGTGCCAGCAGTTTAACTGCTAGCGGATACAATGAGCAGTTCTTC. Residues: CASSLTASGYNEQFF.

This chain connects TRBV24-1 to TRBJ1-1; D remains ambiguous. Germline CDR1 is KGHDR and CDR2 is SFDVKD. This CDR3 is 13 amino acids long. Trimming removed 10 bases from V and 1 base from J, with 12 bases in between. The CDR3 DNA is TGTGCCACAAGGGAGTTACCGAACACTGAAGCTTTCTTT. This codes for CATRELPNTEAFF.

The chain is built from TRBV12-5 and TRBJ1-5, with D possibly matching TRBD1 (5 bases). The CDR3 totals 12 residues. From germline, CDR1 is LGHNT and CDR2 FRNRAP. Trimming left V 8 bases short and J 3 bases short, with 8 bases between. DNA of the CDR3: TGTGCTAGTCAAGGGGACAATCAGCCCCAGCATTTT. This codes for CASQGDNQPQHF.

V usage is TRBV18 and J usage is TRBJ1-6, with unresolved D. Trimming shortened V by 3 bases and J by 0 bases, and 12 bases separated the two germline ends. CDR1 is KGHSH, CDR2 LQKENI, per germline. The CDR3 is 17 amino acids. The CDR3 loop is CASSPRVTSSYNSPLHF. CDR3 bases: TGTGCCAGCTCACCGCGGGTAACGAGCTCCTATAATTCACCCCTCCACTTT.

The chain links TRBV23-1 to TRBJ2-7, with D perhaps TRBD2 (5 bases). TRBV23-1 is an ORF; its function is uncertain. The CDR3 runs 16 residues. Trimming shortened V by 0 bases and J by 4 bases, and 16 bases separated the two germline ends. CDR3 coding DNA: TGCGCCAGCAGTCAATCGAGGAGGTCCCGGGCTTACGAGCAGTACTTC. Translated, it gives CASSQSRRSRAYEQYF.

This clone was counted a single time. This chain connects TRBV7-8 to TRBJ2-5, with unresolved D. V lost 8 bases to trimming and J lost 4 bases, with 20 bases between them. Germline CDR1 is SGHVS and CDR2 is FQNEAQ. The CDR3 contains 15 residues. CDR3 region: CASVFRPGSGETQYF. In nucleotides, the CDR3 is TGTGCCAGCGTTTTCCGACCCGGCTCGGGAGAGACCCAGTACTTC.

The sample holds many counts of this clone. CDR3 nucleotide sequence: TGTGCCAGCAGCCAAGGACAGTTTGGCCAGCCCCAGCATTTT. Its protein is CASSQGQFGQPQHF. The chain is built from TRBV3-1 (or the pseudogene TRBV3-2) and TRBJ1-5; D perhaps matches TRBD1 (5 bases). The ends were cut back, 1 base at V and 7 bases at J, with 11 bases in the middle. This CDR3 is built from 14 residues. Germline lookup yields CDR1 LGHDT and CDR2 YNNKEL (reference sequence).

The J gene is TRBJ1-6, the V gene TRBV18, with TRBD1 matching over 11 bases. The J segment lost 14 bases and the V segment lost 5 bases, leaving 8 bases of the junction unmatched. From germline, CDR1 is KGHSH and CDR2 LQKENI. This CDR3 region has 14 residues. This CDR3 is CASSSGQGAISLHF. The CDR3 DNA reads TGTGCCAGCTCATCCGGACAGGGGGCTATATCCCTCCACTTT.